These 15 T cell receptor beta chains originate from one sample sequenced in a study of cytomegalovirus exposure and HLA in healthy donors. Both 60 Vbeta primers and 13 Jbeta primers went into the PCR. The table came from immunoSEQ multiplex PCR; TCRdb's copy has only in-frame clones and leaves some out. The sample shows 120,000 to 150,000 clones, over 60% of them seen only once. The sample taken for sequencing was PBMCs. All receptors come from a man in his forties in good health and CMV-seropositive.

The DNA of the CDR3 is TGTGCCAGCAGCTTAGTGGCAGGGGGCAATCAGCCCCAGCATTTT. This encodes CASSLVAGGNQPQHF. The chain employs TRBV7-2 and TRBJ1-5, with D possibly matching TRBD1 (6 bases). The CDR3 totals 15 residues. CDR1 and CDR2 (germline): SGHTA, FQGNSA. Trimming removed 1 base at V and 2 bases at J, with 9 bases between.

The chain has TRBV19 and TRBJ1-1; perhaps TRBD1 as D (5 bases). Per germline, CDR1 LNHDA and CDR2 SQIVND (reference sequence). The V end lost 4 bases, the J end lost 1 base, and 16 bases lay between the germline ends. The CDR3 covers 16 residues. The CDR3 region is CASSNSGWYGNTEAFF. CDR3 nucleotides: TGTGCCAGTAGTAACTCAGGGTGGTACGGGAACACTGAAGCTTTCTTT.

The chain has TRBV19 and TRBJ1-5; D gene uncertain. This CDR3 has 16 amino acids. Germline loops: CDR1 LNHDA, CDR2 SQIVND (reference sequence). The ends were cut back, 3 bases at V and 0 bases at J, with 12 bases in the middle. The CDR3 region is CASSIMGGTSNQPQHF. The CDR3 DNA is TGTGCCAGTAGTATTATGGGAGGTACTAGCAATCAGCCCCAGCATTTT.

The chain carries TRBV5-8 and TRBJ2-7; 9 bases are a match to TRBD1. The germline CDR1 and CDR2 sequences are SGHTS and YDEGEE. The V and J ends lost 2 bases and 6 bases, in that order; junction bases with no gene match: 6. The CDR3 contains 14 residues. The chain's CDR3 is CASSFSGQGFEQYF. The CDR3, as DNA: TGTGCCAGCAGCTTTTCGGGACAGGGATTCGAGCAGTACTTC.

The chain combines TRBV7-3 with TRBJ2-2; 13 bases are a match to TRBD2. The CDR3 sequence is 15 residues long. V dropped 8 bases and J dropped 6; count of bases not matched to a gene: 6. CDR1 and CDR2 from the germline V gene are SGHTA and FQGTGA. The CDR3 bases are TGTGCCAGCGGCGGACTAGCGGGAGAGGCCGGGGAGCTGTTTTTT. Translated, it gives CASGGLAGEAGELFF.

This chain links TRBV10-3 with TRBJ1-5, with D unresolved. This CDR3 has 13 residues. In germline, CDR1 is ENHRY, CDR2 SYGVKD. V was clipped by 6 bases and J by 0 bases, with 6 bases between them. CDR3: CAIRQYSNQPQHF. CDR3 bases: TGTGCCATCAGACAGTATAGCAATCAGCCCCAGCATTTT.

This clone is labeled medium-sized. The chain carries TRBV2 and TRBJ1-1, with TRBD1 matching over 8 bases. The germline gives CDR1 SNHLY, CDR2 FYNNEI. The V segment lost 5 bases and the J segment 7 bases; nucleotides outside the gene matches: 0. This CDR3 has 11 amino acids. The CDR3 nucleotides are TGTGCCAGCAGTACAGGGGGTGAAGCTTTCTTT. Its protein product is CASSTGGEAFF. The variable domain in full, completed from reference TRBV2 and TRBJ1-1, reads EPEVTQTPSHQVTQMGQEVILRCVPISNHLYFYWYRQILGQKVEFLVSFYNNEISEKSEIFDDQFSVERPDGSNFTLKIRSTKLEDSAMYFCASSTGGEAFFGQGTRLTVV.

The chain uses TRBV5-4 and TRBJ2-7, with unresolved D. The V gene lost 5 bases and the J gene lost 0 bases, with 15 bases spanning the gap. Germline assignment: CDR1 SGHNT and CDR2 YYREEE (reference sequence). CDR3 length: 15 amino acids. CDR3 sequence reads: CASRVGVDSSYEQYF. The CDR3, as DNA: TGTGCCAGCAGAGTGGGCGTGGATTCCTCCTACGAGCAGTACTTC.

This chain uses TRBV18 with TRBJ1-1, with D hard to call. The V end was cut by 6 bases, the J end by 3 bases, with 11 bases between. The CDR3 contains 13 residues. The germline gives CDR1 KGHSH, CDR2 LQKENI. The CDR3 DNA is TGTGCCAGCTCCCCCCAGATGGACACTGAAGCTTTCTTT. Encoded protein: CASSPQMDTEAFF.

The CDR3 protein is CASSLEQGSNPYGYTF. CDR3 in DNA: TGTGCCAGCAGCTTAGAGCAGGGGTCAAATCCCTATGGCTACACCTTC. The V gene is TRBV13, the J gene TRBJ1-2, with D perhaps matching TRBD1 (6 bases). Between the trimmed V and J ends, which lost 1 base and 4 bases, there was a span of 16 bases. Germline lookup yields CDR1 PRHDT and CDR2 FYEKMQ (reference sequence). The CDR3 covers 16 residues.

The V gene is TRBV6-1, the J gene TRBJ2-5, with 12 nucleotides matching TRBD2. The J call may not be correct, given that the DNA end is closer to TRBJ2-7. This CDR3 has 14 residues. Germline assignment: CDR1 MNHNS and CDR2 SASEGT. In DNA form, the CDR3 reads TGTGCCAGCACTCCGGGACTAGCGGGTTACGAGCAGTACTTC. This gives the protein CASTPGLAGYEQYF.

This clone has just one count. This rearrangement joins TRBV6-5 to TRBJ2-1; 11 bases are a match to TRBD2. The CDR3 runs 16 residues. Per the germline V gene, CDR1 is MNHEY and CDR2 is SVGAGI. The ends lost 2 bases at V and 4 bases at J; junction bases unmatched: 4. The CDR3 nucleotides read TGTGCCAGCAGTTACGGGGGACTAGCGGTGTACAATGAGCAGTTCTTC. Its translation is CASSYGGLAVYNEQFF.

This clone was recorded once. J is TRBJ2-5 and V is TRBV18; 11 bases align to TRBD2. This CDR3 spans 16 amino acids. J gave up 2 bases and V 8 bases, and 10 bases lay outside the gene matches. Germline-derived CDR1 and CDR2 are KGHSH and LQKENI. For the CDR3, the DNA is TGTGCCAGCCAACCCCAACTAGCGGGAGATCAAGAGACCCAGTACTTC. The encoded protein is CASQPQLAGDQETQYF.

The chain employs TRBV18 and TRBJ2-7; a possible D gene is TRBD2 (5 bases). This CDR3 has 16 amino acids. Germline V gene sequence: CDR1 KGHSH, CDR2 LQKENI. Trimming pared 0 bases from V and 4 bases from J, leaving 16 bases between. CDR3 sequence (DNA): TGTGCCAGCTCACCACCGAGGTCACTCCGAGGGTACGAGCAGTACTTC. This translates into CASSPPRSLRGYEQYF.

The chain uses TRBV5-6 and TRBJ1-4; no firm D call. The germline V gene encodes CDR1 SGHDT and CDR2 YYEEEE. The CDR3 totals 14 residues. V gave up 0 bases and J gave up 10 bases, with 13 bases separating them. CDR3 nucleotide sequence: TGTGCCAGCAGCTTGGGTGACCTTGGCGGAAAACTGTTTTTT. Amino acids: CASSLGDLGGKLFF.